This TCR beta chain stems from a study of T-cell reconstitution after alpha-beta-depleted transplantation in children. Study results and limitations: T-cell counts and diversity at one year post-transplant came mainly from newly produced T cells. Surviving thymic progenitors and recipient T cells were the source of high TCRbeta diversity at day 60 in some patients. Several hundred expanded graft clones reportedly were the source of alpha-beta T cells about two months after transplant.

This clonotype was counted between two and nine times. Its antigen remains unidentified. Preparation of the TCRbeta library involved a method that used unique molecular identifiers. TCRdb processed the PCR reads anew with MiXCR; each CDR3 protein has one entry. The table lists fewer than 700,000 distinct CDR3 sequences, 10% to 15% of them singletons. This sequence was found in a male patient between 5 and 17 years old who had a stem cell transplant for acute myeloid leukemia, so the T cells may come from the graft donor. Sequencing used PBMCs, mostly from graft donor cells, obtained 360 days after TCRalphabeta/CD19-depleted stem cell transplant.

The CDR3 sequence is CASTLSGTSTDTQYF. CDR3 DNA sequence: TGTGCCAGCACCCTTTCGGGGACTAGCACAGATACGCAGTATTTT. The gene calls are TRBV7-2 and TRBJ2-3; tentatively, D is TRBD2 (6 bases). The V gene lost 7 bases and the J gene lost 0 bases, with 14 bases spanning the gap. This CDR3 has 15 amino acids. Looked up from germline, CDR1 is SGHTA and CDR2 is FQGNSA.